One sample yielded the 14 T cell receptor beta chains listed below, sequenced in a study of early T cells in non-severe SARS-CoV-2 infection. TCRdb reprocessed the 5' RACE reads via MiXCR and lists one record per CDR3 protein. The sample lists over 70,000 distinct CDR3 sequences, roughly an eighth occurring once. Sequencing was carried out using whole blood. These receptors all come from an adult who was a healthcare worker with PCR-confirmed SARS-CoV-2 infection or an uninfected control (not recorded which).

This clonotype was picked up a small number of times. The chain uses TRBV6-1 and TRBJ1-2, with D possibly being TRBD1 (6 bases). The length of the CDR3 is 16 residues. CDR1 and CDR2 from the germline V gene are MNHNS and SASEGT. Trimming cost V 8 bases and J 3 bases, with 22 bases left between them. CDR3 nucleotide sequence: TGTGCCAGCTCGGGGACAACGCCGTCTTGGGACTATGGCTACACCTTC. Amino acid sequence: CASSGTTPSWDYGYTF.

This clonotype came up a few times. The CDR3 nucleotides read TGTGCCACCCAGGACCGAGCCACAGTCTACAATGAGCAGTTCTTC. Translated: CATQDRATVYNEQFF. V is TRBV6-1 and J is TRBJ2-1; D uncertain. Per the germline V gene, CDR1 is MNHNS and CDR2 is SASEGT. Deletions cut 10 bases from V and 3 bases from J, with 19 bases between. The CDR3 sequence is 15 residues long.

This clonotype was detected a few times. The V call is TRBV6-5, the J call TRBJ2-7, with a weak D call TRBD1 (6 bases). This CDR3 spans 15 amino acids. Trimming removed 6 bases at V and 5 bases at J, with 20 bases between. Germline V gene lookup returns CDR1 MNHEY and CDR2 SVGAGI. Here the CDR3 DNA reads TGTGCCAGCAGCCTCGTCGCCAGGGGTGGGCACGAGCAGTACTTC. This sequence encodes CASSLVARGGHEQYF.

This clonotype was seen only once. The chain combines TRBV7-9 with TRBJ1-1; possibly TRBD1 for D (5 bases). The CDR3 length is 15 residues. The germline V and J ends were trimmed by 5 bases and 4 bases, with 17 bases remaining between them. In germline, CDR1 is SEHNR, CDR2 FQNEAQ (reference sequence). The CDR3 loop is CASSLATGRITEAFF. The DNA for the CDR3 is TGTGCCAGCAGCCTCGCAACGGGACGGATCACTGAAGCTTTCTTT.

The CDR3 DNA is TGTGCCAGCAGCCAACGTGGGGCAGGGAGTGAGACCCAGTACTTC. As protein: CASSQRGAGSETQYF. V usage is TRBV3-1 and J usage is TRBJ2-5; D may match TRBD1 or TRBD2 (5 bases each). From germline, CDR1 is LGHDT and CDR2 YNNKEL (reference sequence). With 2 bases removed from V and 5 bases from J, the gap between germline ends came to 15 bases. This CDR3 contains 15 residues.

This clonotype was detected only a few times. The chain's CDR3 is CASKSGETQYF. The CDR3 DNA follows: TGTGCCAGCAAGTCGGGTGAGACCCAGTACTTC. This chain connects TRBV19 to TRBJ2-5; no reliable D call. The CDR3 contains 11 residues. Germline lookup yields CDR1 LNHDA and CDR2 SQIVND (reference sequence). The V end was cut by 9 bases, the J end by 5 bases, with 10 bases between. The entire variable domain, with the rest obtained from reference TRBV19 and TRBJ2-5, is as follows: DGGITQSPKYLFRKEGQNVTLSCEQNLNHDAMYWYRQDPGQGLRLIYYSQIVNDFQKGDIAEGYSVSREKKESFPLTVTSAQKNPTAFYLCASKSGETQYFGPGTRLLVL.

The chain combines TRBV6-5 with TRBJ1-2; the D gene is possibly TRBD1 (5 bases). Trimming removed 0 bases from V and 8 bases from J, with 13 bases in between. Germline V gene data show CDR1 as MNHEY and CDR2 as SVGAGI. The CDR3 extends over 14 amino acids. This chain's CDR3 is CASSYSSVGEGYTF. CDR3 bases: TGTGCCAGCAGTTACTCGAGCGTAGGGGAAGGCTACACCTTC.

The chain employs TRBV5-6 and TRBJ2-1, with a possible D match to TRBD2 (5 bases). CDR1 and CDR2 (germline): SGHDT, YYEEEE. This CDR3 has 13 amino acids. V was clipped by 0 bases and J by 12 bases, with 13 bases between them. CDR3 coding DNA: TGTGCCAGCAGCTTGGTTGCGAGCGGCCTGCAGTTCTTC. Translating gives CASSLVASGLQFF.

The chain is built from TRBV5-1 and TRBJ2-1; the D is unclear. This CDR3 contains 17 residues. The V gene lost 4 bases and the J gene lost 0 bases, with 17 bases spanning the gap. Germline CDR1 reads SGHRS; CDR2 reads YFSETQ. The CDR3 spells CASSRRLGRSSYNEQFF. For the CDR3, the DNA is TGCGCCAGCAGCAGACGTTTGGGCAGGAGCTCCTACAATGAGCAGTTCTTC.

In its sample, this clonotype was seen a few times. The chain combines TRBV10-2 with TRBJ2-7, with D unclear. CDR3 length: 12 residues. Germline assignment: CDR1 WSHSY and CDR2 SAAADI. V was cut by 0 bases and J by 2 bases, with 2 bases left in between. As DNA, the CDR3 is TGCGCCAGCAGTGAGTCCACCTACGAGCAGTACTTC. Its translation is CASSESTYEQYF.

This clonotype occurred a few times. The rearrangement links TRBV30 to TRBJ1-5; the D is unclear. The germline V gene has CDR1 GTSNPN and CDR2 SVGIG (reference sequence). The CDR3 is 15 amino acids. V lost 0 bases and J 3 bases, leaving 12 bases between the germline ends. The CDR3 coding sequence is TGTGCCTGGAGTGTACCGGACCGCCTCAATCAGCCCCAGCATTTT. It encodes CAWSVPDRLNQPQHF. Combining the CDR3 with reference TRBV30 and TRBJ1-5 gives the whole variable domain SQTIHQWPATLVQPVGSPLSLECTVEGTSNPNLYWYRQAAGRGLQLLFYSVGIGQISSEVPQNLSASRPQDRQFILSSKKLLLSDSGFYLCAWSVPDRLNQPQHFGDGTRLSIL.

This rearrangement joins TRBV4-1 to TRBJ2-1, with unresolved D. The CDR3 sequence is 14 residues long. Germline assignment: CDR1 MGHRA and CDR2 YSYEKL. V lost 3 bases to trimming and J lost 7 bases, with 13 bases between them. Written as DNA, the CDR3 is TGCGCCAGCAGCCACACCCTCGTAGGGAATGAGCAGTTCTTC. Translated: CASSHTLVGNEQFF.

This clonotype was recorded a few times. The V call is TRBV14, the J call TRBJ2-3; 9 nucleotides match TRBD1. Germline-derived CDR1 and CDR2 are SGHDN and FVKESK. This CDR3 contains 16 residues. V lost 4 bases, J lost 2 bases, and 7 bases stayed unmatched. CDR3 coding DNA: TGTGCCAGCAGCCCAGGGACAGGGAGGCCCACAGATACGCAGTATTTT. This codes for CASSPGTGRPTDTQYF.

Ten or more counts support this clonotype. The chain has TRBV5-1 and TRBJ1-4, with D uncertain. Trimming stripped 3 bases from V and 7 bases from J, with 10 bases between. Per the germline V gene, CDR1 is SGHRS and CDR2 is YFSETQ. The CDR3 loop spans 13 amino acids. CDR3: CASSYLLPEKLFF. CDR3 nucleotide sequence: TGCGCCAGCAGCTACCTCTTGCCTGAAAAACTGTTTTTT.